What follows is one TCR beta chain and its context. These data belong to a study of T-cell memory formation after mild COVID-19. Amplification by 5'RACE using constant-segment primers produced TCR alpha and TCR beta cDNA libraries that carried sample barcodes and UMIs. TCRdb itself ran the 5' RACE reads through MiXCR, one entry per CDR3 protein. Of 50,000 or so distinct CDR3 sequences in the sample, roughly 9% were seen once. V gave up 1 base and J gave up 1 base; unmatched junction bases: 8. The CDR3 runs 17 residues. CDR1 is SGHTA, CDR2 FQGNSA, per germline. This TCR derives from an adult woman who had mild COVID-19 (a few samples of this study predate the infection). Cell type and time point are not known. This chain connects TRBV7-2 to TRBJ2-3; 7 bases match TRBD2. The material sequenced was PBMCs or a T cell subset sorted from them (not recorded which). DNA for the CDR3: TGTGCCAGCAGCTTAGGATCGGCGGGGAGGGGCACAGATACGCAGTATTTT. It is translated as CASSLGSAGRGTDTQYF.